This T cell receptor beta chain was documented in a study of blood T cell repertoires in COVID-19. Study at large: Donors in the United States, Italy and Spain gave samples during acute or convalescent COVID-19. T cells, B-cell-depleted T cells, or PBMCs provided the cDNA or gDNA that served as material.

Original data processing: Quantification of nucleated cells was approximated via reference gene primer amplification. Repertoires were generated with immunoSEQ multiplex PCR, while TCRdb's copy carries only in-frame clones and drops some. For V, J and clone size, that table is used; D and trimming come from the DNA. The sample records 150,000 to 200,000 clones, 80% being singletons. The CDR3 contains 18 residues. Germline V gene sequence: CDR1 LNHDA, CDR2 SQIVND (reference sequence). For this clone: An end of the junction differs from the germline gene, which may be a read error.

This rearrangement joins TRBV19 to TRBJ2-1; 9 nucleotides agree with TRBD2. The sequencing input was PBMCs or T cells enriched from blood (not recorded which). This sequence was found in a man aged 35-49 years who had recovered from COVID-19. The CDR3 spells CASSTGGAGGSPYNEQFF. Here the CDR3 DNA reads TGTGCCAGCAGTACGGGTGGAGCGGGGGGTTCTCCCTACAATGAGCAGTTCTTC.